This is a list of T cell receptor beta chains from one sample in a study of T cells in localized non-small cell lung cancer. The data were produced by immunoSEQ multiplex PCR, yet TCRdb's version contains in-frame clones alone and is incomplete. The data contain some 39,000 clones, 86% of them singletons. This specimen consisted of peripheral blood mononuclear cells, obtained before any cancer treatment. The receptors were sampled from a male donor at least 60 years old with stage II lung adenocarcinoma. The CDR3 runs from the conserved cysteine through the conserved F or W. Each record gives: clone size, CDR3 length, D gene, V gene, J gene, CDR3 protein, CDR3 DNA. D genes are given only for firm matches. Size values are once, few and many counts, or a class for expanded clones, and some rows have none.

abundance: NA
len: 14
d_gene: NA
v_gene: TRBV30
j_gene: TRBJ1-4
CDR3aa: CAWSWGTGSEKLFF
CDR3nt: TGTGCCTGGAGTTGGGGGACCGGGAGTGAAAAACTGTTTTTT

abundance: NA
len: 15
d_gene: TRBD1
v_gene: TRBV7-8
j_gene: TRBJ2-7
CDR3aa: CASSLGTGSAYEQYF
CDR3nt: TGTGCCAGCAGCCTAGGGACAGGGTCAGCCTACGAGCAGTACTTC

abundance: NA
len: 15
d_gene: TRBD2
v_gene: TRBV14
j_gene: TRBJ2-7
CDR3aa: CASSLLTSGVLEQYF
CDR3nt: TGTGCCAGCAGCCTTCTGACTAGCGGGGTGCTCGAGCAGTACTTC

abundance: NA
len: 14
d_gene: NA
v_gene: TRBV6-5
j_gene: TRBJ1-5
CDR3aa: CASLPYSLNQPQHF
CDR3nt: TGTGCCAGCCTCCCATACAGCCTCAATCAGCCCCAGCATTTT

abundance: NA
len: 15
d_gene: NA
v_gene: TRBV7-7
j_gene: TRBJ2-1
CDR3aa: CASSPAGPGDNEQFF
CDR3nt: TGTGCCAGCTCCCCGGCGGGCCCTGGGGACAATGAGCAGTTCTTC

abundance: NA
len: 12
d_gene: NA
v_gene: TRBV5-6
j_gene: TRBJ1-2
CDR3aa: CASSFRGGGYTF
CDR3nt: TGTGCCAGCAGCTTCAGGGGAGGCGGCTACACCTTC

abundance: NA
len: 16
d_gene: TRBD1
v_gene: TRBV30
j_gene: TRBJ1-6
CDR3aa: CAWSRAGGAKDSPLHF
CDR3nt: TGTGCCTGGAGCCGGGCAGGGGGCGCGAAGGATTCACCCCTCCACTTT

abundance: NA
len: 13
d_gene: NA
v_gene: TRBV19
j_gene: TRBJ2-7
CDR3aa: CASSDTMGDEQYF
CDR3nt: TGTGCCAGTAGTGACACCATGGGAGACGAGCAGTACTTC

abundance: NA
len: 11
d_gene: NA
v_gene: TRBV5-1
j_gene: TRBJ2-1
CDR3aa: CASSEQGFEFF
CDR3nt: TGCGCCAGCAGCGAGCAGGGGTTCGAGTTCTTC

abundance: NA
len: 14
d_gene: TRBD1
v_gene: TRBV5-1
j_gene: TRBJ2-3
CDR3aa: CASSLGQGADTQYF
CDR3nt: TGCGCCAGCAGCCTAGGACAGGGGGCAGATACGCAGTATTTT

abundance: NA
len: 16
d_gene: NA
v_gene: TRBV4-1
j_gene: TRBJ1-5
CDR3aa: CASSQDRQFFNQPQHF
CDR3nt: TGCGCCAGCAGCCAAGATCGGCAGTTTTTTAATCAGCCCCAGCATTTT

abundance: NA
len: 14
d_gene: NA
v_gene: TRBV7-3
j_gene: TRBJ1-1
CDR3aa: CASSIRGVGTEAFF
CDR3nt: TGTGCCAGCAGCATTAGGGGGGTTGGCACTGAAGCTTTCTTT

abundance: NA
len: 15
d_gene: NA
v_gene: TRBV19
j_gene: TRBJ1-1
CDR3aa: CASSILGVRGTEAFF
CDR3nt: TGTGCCAGTAGTATTCTAGGGGTGCGGGGGACTGAAGCTTTCTTT

abundance: NA
len: 15
d_gene: TRBD1
v_gene: TRBV27
j_gene: TRBJ2-2
CDR3aa: CASSLDRFFSGELFF
CDR3nt: TGTGCCAGCAGTTTGGACAGGTTTTTTTCCGGGGAGCTGTTTTTT

abundance: NA
len: 16
d_gene: TRBD1
v_gene: TRBV6-5
j_gene: TRBJ1-1
CDR3aa: CASSYRQGGENTEAFF
CDR3nt: TGTGCCAGCAGTTACAGACAGGGGGGGGAAAACACTGAAGCTTTCTTT

abundance: NA
len: 13
d_gene: TRBD1
v_gene: TRBV11-2
j_gene: TRBJ2-7
CDR3aa: CASSMDRGGEQYF
CDR3nt: TGTGCCAGCAGCATGGACAGGGGAGGAGAGCAGTACTTC

abundance: NA
len: 12
d_gene: NA
v_gene: TRBV5-1
j_gene: TRBJ2-7
CDR3aa: CASSRYSYEQYF
CDR3nt: TGCGCCAGCAGCCGCTACTCCTACGAGCAGTACTTC

abundance: once
len: 14
d_gene: NA
v_gene: TRBV30
j_gene: TRBJ1-5
CDR3aa: CAWSRGNPNQPQHF
CDR3nt: TGTGCCTGGAGTCGAGGGAATCCTAATCAGCCCCAGCATTTT

abundance: NA
len: 12
d_gene: NA
v_gene: TRBV7-9
j_gene: TRBJ2-2
CDR3aa: CASSSGTGELFF
CDR3nt: TGTGCCAGCAGTTCTGGTACCGGGGAGCTGTTTTTT

abundance: NA
len: 13
d_gene: NA
v_gene: TRBV6-6
j_gene: TRBJ1-1
CDR3aa: CASGEDSLGEAFF
CDR3nt: TGTGCCAGCGGGGAGGACAGTTTAGGGGAAGCTTTCTTT

abundance: NA
len: 14
d_gene: TRBD2
v_gene: TRBV27
j_gene: TRBJ2-7
CDR3aa: CASSDTSGTYEQYF
CDR3nt: TGTGCCAGCAGCGACACTAGCGGGACCTACGAGCAGTACTTC

abundance: NA
len: 13
d_gene: NA
v_gene: TRBV7-9
j_gene: TRBJ1-4
CDR3aa: CASSRLVGEKLFF
CDR3nt: TGTGCCAGCAGCCGCTTAGTAGGAGAAAAACTGTTTTTT

abundance: NA
len: 14
d_gene: NA
v_gene: TRBV9
j_gene: TRBJ1-1
CDR3aa: CASSMGPKNTEAFF
CDR3nt: TGTGCCAGCAGCATGGGACCCAAGAACACTGAAGCTTTCTTT

abundance: NA
len: 12
d_gene: NA
v_gene: TRBV11-2
j_gene: TRBJ2-1
CDR3aa: CASSLFYDEQFF
CDR3nt: TGTGCCAGCAGCCTCTTTTACGATGAGCAGTTCTTC

abundance: NA
len: 11
d_gene: NA
v_gene: TRBV5-8
j_gene: TRBJ2-1
CDR3aa: CASTLVGRQFF
CDR3nt: TGTGCCAGCACCCTTGTCGGCCGGCAGTTCTTC

abundance: once
len: 13
d_gene: NA
v_gene: TRBV6-1
j_gene: TRBJ1-1
CDR3aa: CASSRSTNREAFF
CDR3nt: TGTGCCAGCAGCCGATCGACGAACAGGGAAGCTTTCTTT

abundance: NA
len: 15
d_gene: NA
v_gene: TRBV14
j_gene: TRBJ2-7
CDR3aa: CASSLTLTGRYEQYF
CDR3nt: TGTGCCAGCAGCCTTACCCTTACAGGGAGATACGAGCAGTACTTC

abundance: NA
len: 15
d_gene: TRBD2
v_gene: TRBV5-5
j_gene: TRBJ2-5
CDR3aa: CASSFGGSGQETQYF
CDR3nt: TGTGCCAGCAGCTTCGGAGGTAGCGGGCAAGAGACCCAGTACTTC

abundance: NA
len: 12
d_gene: NA
v_gene: TRBV2
j_gene: TRBJ1-2
CDR3aa: CARRGGGNGYTF
CDR3nt: TGTGCCCGCCGAGGGGGTGGGAACGGCTACACCTTC

abundance: once
len: 11
d_gene: TRBD1
v_gene: TRBV30
j_gene: TRBJ2-7
CDR3aa: CAWNRGYEQYF
CDR3nt: TGTGCCTGGAACAGGGGTTACGAGCAGTACTTC

abundance: NA
len: 13
d_gene: NA
v_gene: TRBV5-1
j_gene: TRBJ1-2
CDR3aa: CASSPGQQGVYTF
CDR3nt: TGCGCCAGCAGCCCCGGACAGCAAGGGGTCTACACCTTC

abundance: once
len: 12
d_gene: NA
v_gene: TRBV19
j_gene: TRBJ1-1
CDR3aa: CASSKGWTEAFF
CDR3nt: TGTGCCAGTAGTAAGGGATGGACTGAAGCTTTCTTT

abundance: NA
len: 14
d_gene: NA
v_gene: TRBV28
j_gene: TRBJ2-2
CDR3aa: CASALAGNTGELFF
CDR3nt: TGTGCCAGCGCACTGGCGGGCAACACCGGGGAGCTGTTTTTT

abundance: NA
len: 15
d_gene: NA
v_gene: TRBV6-6
j_gene: TRBJ2-7
CDR3aa: CASIAGPTGSYEQYF
CDR3nt: TGTGCCAGCATCGCCGGCCCCACAGGGAGCTACGAGCAGTACTTC

abundance: NA
len: 15
d_gene: NA
v_gene: TRBV7-2
j_gene: TRBJ2-1
CDR3aa: CASSLDLGEYNEQFF
CDR3nt: TGTGCCAGCAGCTTAGATTTGGGGGAATACAATGAGCAGTTCTTC

abundance: NA
len: 13
d_gene: NA
v_gene: TRBV19
j_gene: TRBJ1-1
CDR3aa: CASRQDRNTEAFF
CDR3nt: TGTGCCAGTAGGCAGGACAGGAACACTGAAGCTTTCTTT

abundance: NA
len: 13
d_gene: NA
v_gene: TRBV28
j_gene: TRBJ2-5
CDR3aa: CASIGWGSETQYF
CDR3nt: TGTGCCAGCATAGGGTGGGGCTCAGAGACCCAGTACTTC

abundance: NA
len: 15
d_gene: TRBD1
v_gene: TRBV7-9
j_gene: TRBJ1-4
CDR3aa: CASSLVTGINEKLFF
CDR3nt: TGTGCCAGCAGTTTAGTGACAGGGATTAATGAAAAACTGTTTTTT

abundance: NA
len: 10
d_gene: NA
v_gene: TRBV20-1
j_gene: TRBJ2-7
CDR3aa: CSAKRYEQYF
CDR3nt: TGCAGTGCTAAAAGATACGAGCAGTACTTC

abundance: NA
len: 16
d_gene: NA
v_gene: TRBV18
j_gene: TRBJ2-2
CDR3aa: CASSPRRGLTTGELFF
CDR3nt: TGTGCCAGCTCACCACGGAGGGGTCTAACCACAGGGGAGCTGTTTTTT

abundance: NA
len: 13
d_gene: NA
v_gene: TRBV7-2
j_gene: TRBJ2-5
CDR3aa: CASSLGLEETQYF
CDR3nt: TGTGCCAGCAGCTTGGGACTTGAAGAGACCCAGTACTTC

abundance: NA
len: 19
d_gene: TRBD1
v_gene: TRBV19
j_gene: TRBJ2-6
CDR3aa: CASSPTKQGRRSGANVLTF
CDR3nt: TGTGCCAGTAGCCCTACTAAACAGGGGAGAAGGTCTGGGGCCAACGTCCTGACTTTC

abundance: NA
len: 18
d_gene: TRBD2
v_gene: TRBV5-4
j_gene: TRBJ2-3
CDR3aa: CASSLDLTSGSPTDTQYF
CDR3nt: TGTGCCAGCAGCTTGGACCTCACTAGCGGGAGCCCCACAGATACGCAGTATTTT

abundance: NA
len: 14
d_gene: NA
v_gene: TRBV4-2
j_gene: TRBJ2-5
CDR3aa: CASSPPGFQETQYF
CDR3nt: TGTGCCAGCAGCCCCCCGGGCTTCCAAGAGACCCAGTACTTC

abundance: NA
len: 13
d_gene: NA
v_gene: TRBV10-3
j_gene: TRBJ1-5
CDR3aa: CAISAQGAQPQHF
CDR3nt: TGTGCCATCAGCGCCCAGGGAGCTCAGCCCCAGCATTTT

abundance: NA
len: 14
d_gene: NA
v_gene: TRBV4-2
j_gene: TRBJ1-2
CDR3aa: CASSQDQGSDGYTF
CDR3nt: TGTGCCAGCAGCCAAGATCAGGGATCCGATGGCTACACCTTC

abundance: NA
len: 11
d_gene: NA
v_gene: TRBV7-9
j_gene: TRBJ1-1
CDR3aa: CASSPSSGAFF
CDR3nt: TGTGCCAGCAGCCCATCTTCGGGGGCTTTCTTT

abundance: NA
len: 14
d_gene: TRBD1
v_gene: TRBV18
j_gene: TRBJ1-2
CDR3aa: CASSSGTEAYGYTF
CDR3nt: TGTGCCAGCTCGTCCGGGACAGAAGCCTATGGCTACACCTTC

abundance: few
len: 15
d_gene: NA
v_gene: TRBV5-1
j_gene: TRBJ2-3
CDR3aa: CATSQGAIGTDTQYF
CDR3nt: TGCGCCACCTCCCAAGGGGCTATAGGGACAGATACGCAGTATTTT

abundance: NA
len: 14
d_gene: NA
v_gene: TRBV10-1
j_gene: TRBJ2-3
CDR3aa: CASSGADLTDTQYF
CDR3nt: TGCGCCAGCAGTGGGGCAGACCTTACAGATACGCAGTATTTT

abundance: NA
len: 14
d_gene: NA
v_gene: TRBV19
j_gene: TRBJ1-2
CDR3aa: CASSSSGARYGYTF
CDR3nt: TGTGCCAGTAGTAGCTCGGGGGCGCGGTATGGCTACACCTTC

abundance: NA
len: 13
d_gene: NA
v_gene: TRBV27
j_gene: TRBJ2-2
CDR3aa: CASSLSNTGELFF
CDR3nt: TGTGCCAGCAGTTTGTCAAATACCGGGGAGCTGTTTTTT